The source of this T cell receptor (beta chain) is a study of cytomegalovirus exposure and HLA in healthy donors. 60 Vbeta and 13 Jbeta primers were used in PCR. Sequencing used immunoSEQ multiplex PCR; TCRdb keeps in-frame clones, though not all of them. The sample includes around 210,000 clones. The CDR3 is made up of 16 amino acids. Trimming at V came to 3 bases and at J to 5 bases, leaving 9 bases not matched to a gene. Germline V gene data show CDR1 as SGHDT and CDR2 as YYEEEE. Sequencing was performed on PBMCs. This receptor was identified in a girl between 2 and 10 years old in good health and CMV-seropositive. The V and J genes are TRBV5-6 and TRBJ2-1, with 9 bases fitting TRBD1. CDR3 in DNA: TGTGCCAGCAGCTATTTAGGGACAGGGACTGACAATGAGCAGTTCTTC. Translated: CASSYLGTGTDNEQFF.